This T cell receptor (beta chain) is from a study of cytomegalovirus exposure and HLA in healthy donors. Findings of the study overall: Analyzed later, most CMV-associated TCR beta chains appeared HLA-restricted.

The count of this clone is one. Its antigen remains unidentified. PCR primers comprised 60 Vbeta and 13 Jbeta primers. Method: immunoSEQ multiplex PCR; TCRdb's copy keeps in-frame clones and lacks some. Of roughly 68,000 clones in the sample, 65% to 80% were seen once. This CDR3 is built from 14 residues. Trimming cost V 7 bases and J 0 bases, with 9 bases left between them. The germline V gene encodes CDR1 MRHNA and CDR2 SNTAGT. What was sequenced was PBMCs. This sequence was found in a man in his forties or fifties in good health and CMV-seropositive. The genes are TRBV6-4 and TRBJ2-2, with D possibly being TRBD2 (6 bases). Here the CDR3 DNA reads TGTGCCAGCAAAAGCGGGTCGAACACCGGGGAGCTGTTTTTT. It codes for CASKSGSNTGELFF.